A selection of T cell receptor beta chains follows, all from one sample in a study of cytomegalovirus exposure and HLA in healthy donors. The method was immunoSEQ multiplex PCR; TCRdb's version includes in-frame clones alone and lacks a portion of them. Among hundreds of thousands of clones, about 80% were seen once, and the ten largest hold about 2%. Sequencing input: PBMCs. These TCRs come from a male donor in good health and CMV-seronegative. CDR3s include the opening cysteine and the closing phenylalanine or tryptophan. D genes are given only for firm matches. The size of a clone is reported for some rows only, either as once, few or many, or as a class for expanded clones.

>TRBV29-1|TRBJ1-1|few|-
CSAQGSMNTEAFF
TGCAGCGCCCAGGGGTCTATGAACACTGAAGCTTTCTTT
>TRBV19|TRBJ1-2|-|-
CASSHPGHNYGYTF
TGTGCCAGTAGTCATCCGGGACACAACTATGGCTACACCTTC
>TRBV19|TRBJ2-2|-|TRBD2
CASSFGLAGNTGELFF
TGTGCCAGTAGTTTTGGACTAGCGGGGAACACCGGGGAGCTGTTTTTT
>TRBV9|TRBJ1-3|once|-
CASGEANSGNTIYF
TGTGCCAGCGGAGAGGCAAACTCTGGAAACACCATATATTTT
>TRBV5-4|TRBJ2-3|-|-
CASSLGTSGTDTQYF
TGTGCCAGCAGCTTGGGCACTAGTGGCACAGATACGCAGTATTTT
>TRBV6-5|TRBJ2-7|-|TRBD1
CASGARGPYYEQYF
TGTGCCAGCGGCGCCAGGGGGCCTTACTACGAGCAGTACTTC
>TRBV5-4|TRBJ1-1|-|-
CASSPTDTEAFF
TGTGCCAGCAGCCCGACAGACACTGAAGCTTTCTTT
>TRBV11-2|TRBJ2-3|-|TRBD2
CASSPGLAGTDTQYF
TGTGCCAGCAGCCCGGGACTAGCGGGCACAGATACGCAGTATTTT
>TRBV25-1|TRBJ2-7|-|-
CASSQTGGGLEQYF
TGTGCCAGCAGTCAGACAGGCGGGGGACTCGAGCAGTACTTC
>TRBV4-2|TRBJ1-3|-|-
CASSQEGGAIFAPGNTIYF
TGTGCCAGCAGCCAAGAGGGAGGGGCCATATTTGCGCCTGGAAACACCATATATTTT
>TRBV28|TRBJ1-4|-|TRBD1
CASSSRTGEAYEKLFF
TGTGCCAGCAGTTCCCGAACAGGGGAGGCTTATGAAAAACTGTTTTTT
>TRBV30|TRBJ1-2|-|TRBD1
CAWSNMRTGKYGYTF
TGTGCCTGGAGTAACATGCGGACAGGGAAGTATGGCTACACCTTC
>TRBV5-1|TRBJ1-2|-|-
CASRVTGANYGYTF
TGCGCCAGCAGGGTGACAGGAGCTAACTATGGCTACACCTTC
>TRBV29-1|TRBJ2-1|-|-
CSVDGQDVLEQFF
TGCAGCGTTGATGGGCAGGATGTCCTTGAGCAGTTCTTC
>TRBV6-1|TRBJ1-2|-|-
CASSEGGSYGYTF
TGTGCCAGCAGTGAAGGAGGGAGCTATGGCTACACCTTC
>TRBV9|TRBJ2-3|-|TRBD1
CASSPLLTGVGTDTQYF
TGTGCCAGCAGCCCGCTTCTCACAGGGGTTGGCACAGATACGCAGTATTTT
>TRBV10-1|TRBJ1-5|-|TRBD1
CASSVFQQGRSQPQHF
TGCGCCAGCAGTGTCTTTCAACAGGGGAGAAGTCAGCCCCAGCATTTT
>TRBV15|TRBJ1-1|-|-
CATSRENRGTEAFF
TGTGCCACCAGCAGAGAAAACCGAGGCACTGAAGCTTTCTTT
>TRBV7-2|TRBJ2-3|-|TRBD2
CASSLLSGRASGTQYF
TGTGCCAGCAGCTTGCTTAGCGGGAGGGCCTCGGGTACGCAGTATTTT
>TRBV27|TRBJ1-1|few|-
CASSLTDMNTEAFF
TGTGCCAGCAGTTTGACAGATATGAACACTGAAGCTTTCTTT
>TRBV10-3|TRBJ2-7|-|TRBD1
CAISSHTGTGLTEQYF
TGTGCCATCAGCTCCCATACTGGGACAGGGTTGACCGAGCAGTACTTC
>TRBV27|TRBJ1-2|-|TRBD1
CASSSTTGGGLNYGYTF
TGTGCCAGCAGTTCAACGACAGGGGGCGGACTTAACTATGGCTACACCTTC
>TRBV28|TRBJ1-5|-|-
CASSSVMGATLGPQHF
TGTGCCAGCAGTTCCGTGATGGGGGCGACTTTGGGACCCCAGCATTTT
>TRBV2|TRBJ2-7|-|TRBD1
CASSPTGTVAYEQYF
TGTGCCAGCAGTCCGACAGGGACAGTAGCCTACGAGCAGTACTTC
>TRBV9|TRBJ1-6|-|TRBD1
CASNTRGQGSPLHF
TGTGCCAGCAATACACGGGGACAGGGGTCACCCCTCCACTTT
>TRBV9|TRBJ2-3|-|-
CASSPQLDTQYF
TGTGCCAGCAGCCCCCAGTTAGATACGCAGTATTTT
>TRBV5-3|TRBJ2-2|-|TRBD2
CARSLLGGTGGRTGELFF
TGTGCCAGAAGCTTGCTGGGCGGGACGGGAGGGAGAACCGGGGAGCTGTTTTTT
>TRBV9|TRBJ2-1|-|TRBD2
CASSAGGTGDNEQFF
TGTGCCAGCAGCGCGGGGGGGACGGGTGACAATGAGCAGTTCTTC
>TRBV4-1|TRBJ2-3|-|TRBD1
CASSQVGINRGLSSPSTDTQYF
TGCGCCAGCAGCCAAGTGGGGATAAACAGGGGTCTTTCCTCCCCTTCCACAGATACGCAGTATTTT
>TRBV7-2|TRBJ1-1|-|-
CASSLARGSAFF
TGTGCCAGCAGCTTAGCTCGGGGTTCAGCTTTCTTT
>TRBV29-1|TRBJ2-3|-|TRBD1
CSVEEGQGVTDTQYF
TGCAGCGTTGAAGAGGGACAGGGGGTCACAGATACGCAGTATTTT
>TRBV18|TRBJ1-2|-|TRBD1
CASSVSQGGYGYTF
TGTGCCAGCTCAGTATCCCAGGGGGGCTATGGCTACACCTTC
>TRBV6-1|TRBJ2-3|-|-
CATLEGVNTDTQYF
TGTGCCACCCTAGAGGGGGTAAACACAGATACGCAGTATTTT
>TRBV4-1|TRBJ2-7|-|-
CASSPSSYEQYF
TGCGCCAGCAGCCCATCATCCTACGAGCAGTACTTC
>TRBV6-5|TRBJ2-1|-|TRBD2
CASSFSGRLAGSEQFF
TGTGCCAGCAGTTTCTCAGGGAGGCTAGCGGGATCTGAGCAGTTCTTC
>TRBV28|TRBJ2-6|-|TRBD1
CASSFARGLGGANVLTF
TGTGCCAGCAGTTTCGCCAGGGGGCTGGGTGGGGCCAACGTCCTGACTTTC
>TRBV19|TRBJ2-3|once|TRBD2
CASRRLAGTTDTQYF
TGTGCCAGTAGAAGACTAGCGGGAACCACAGATACGCAGTATTTT
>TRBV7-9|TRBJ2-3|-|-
CASSSRLESTDTQYF
TGTGCCAGCAGCTCGCGACTAGAAAGCACAGATACGCAGTATTTT
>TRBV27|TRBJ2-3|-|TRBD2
CASSLGAGIVTDTQYF
TGTGCCAGCAGTTTAGGAGCGGGAATCGTCACAGATACGCAGTATTTT
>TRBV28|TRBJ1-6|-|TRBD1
CASSGTGVGSPLHF
TGTGCCAGCAGTGGTACAGGGGTCGGTTCACCCCTCCACTTT
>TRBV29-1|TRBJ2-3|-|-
CSVEGFRGNTDTQYF
TGCAGCGTTGAAGGCTTCCGCGGGAACACAGATACGCAGTATTTT
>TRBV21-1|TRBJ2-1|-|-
CASSKSGTSGGSSYNEQFF
TGTGCCAGCAGCAAATCCGGGACTAGCGGGGGGAGCTCCTACAATGAGCAGTTCTTC
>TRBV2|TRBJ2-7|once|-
CASSSRGGWTYEQYF
TGTGCCAGCAGTTCCCGTGGGGGGTGGACCTACGAGCAGTACTTC
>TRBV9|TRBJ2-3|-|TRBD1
CASNPTGEHNTDTQYF
TGTGCCAGTAACCCGACAGGGGAGCACAATACAGATACGCAGTATTTT
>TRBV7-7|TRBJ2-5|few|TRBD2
CASSPLGGSETQYF
TGTGCCAGCAGCCCCCTGGGAGGGTCCGAGACCCAGTACTTC
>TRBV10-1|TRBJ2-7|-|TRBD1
CASRDRGYEQYF
TGCGCCAGCAGGGACAGGGGGTACGAGCAGTACTTC
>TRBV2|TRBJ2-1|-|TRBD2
CASSRGEGDEQFF
TGTGCCAGCAGCCGGGGGGAAGGGGATGAGCAGTTCTTC
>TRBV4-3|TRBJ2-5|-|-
CASSQAGSQETQYF
TGCGCCAGCAGCCAAGCAGGATCCCAAGAGACCCAGTACTTC
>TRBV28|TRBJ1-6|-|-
CASSFTGISPLHF
TGTGCCAGCAGTTTTACAGGGATCTCACCCCTCCACTTT
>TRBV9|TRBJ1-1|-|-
CASSVGGGSTEAFF
TGTGCCAGCAGCGTAGGGGGGGGGAGCACTGAAGCTTTCTTT
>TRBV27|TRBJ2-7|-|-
CASGSSTNYEQYF
TGTGCCAGCGGATCTAGCACTAACTACGAGCAGTACTTC
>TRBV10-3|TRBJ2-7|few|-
CAISGLGQYEQYF
TGTGCCATCAGTGGGCTAGGACAGTACGAGCAGTACTTC
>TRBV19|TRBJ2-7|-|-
CASSIGQASYEQYF
TGTGCCAGTAGTATTGGGCAGGCTTCCTACGAGCAGTACTTC